One sample yielded the 9 T cell receptor beta chains listed below, sequenced in a study of graft-versus-host responses after intestinal transplantation. Repertoires were generated with immunoSEQ multiplex PCR, while TCRdb's copy carries only in-frame clones and drops some. Of some 150,000 clones in the sample, about nine tenths are singletons; the top ten hold about 0.18%. Which antigens these TCRs recognize remains unknown. The sample in question was unstimulated CD4+ T cells sorted from spleen or lymph node cells, obtained before intestinal transplant. Receptor source: a human donor who received an intestinal transplant.

J is TRBJ2-5 and V is TRBV30; D is unclear. The CDR3 is 11 amino acids. V lost 1 base and J 4 bases, leaving 4 bases between the germline ends. Germline-derived CDR1 and CDR2 are GTSNPN and SVGIG (reference sequence). The CDR3 spells CAWSGGETQYF. The CDR3 nucleotides are TGTGCCTGGAGTGGGGGAGAGACCCAGTACTTC.

V gene TRBV9 combines with J gene TRBJ1-5; 8 nucleotides line up with TRBD1. The CDR3 spans 15 residues. CDR1 is SGDLS and CDR2 is YYNGEE in the germline V gene. The V gene end was trimmed by 0 bases and the J gene end by 11 bases; junction bases not matched to a gene: 10. CDR3 loop: CASSVAGGDMEAQHF. In nucleotides, the CDR3 is TGTGCCAGCAGCGTAGCAGGGGGCGATATGGAAGCCCAGCATTTT.

The chain employs TRBV20-1 and TRBJ1-4, with D unclear. V shed 7 bases and J shed 8 bases, with 11 bases lying between them. Germline V CDR1 and CDR2: DFQATT, SNEGSKA (reference sequence). This CDR3 is built from 11 residues. The CDR3 protein is CSGGFREKLFF. The CDR3 DNA follows: TGCAGTGGCGGTTTTAGGGAAAAACTGTTTTTT.

A few counts support this clone. The J gene is TRBJ1-3, the V gene TRBV7-6; D gene uncertain. Germline V gene data show CDR1 as SGHVS and CDR2 as FNYEAQ. V shed 1 base and J shed 3 bases, with 13 bases lying between them. There are 16 residues in the CDR3. CDR3 loop: CASSLGVQWGGNTIYF. CDR3 DNA: TGTGCCAGCAGCTTAGGGGTCCAGTGGGGTGGAAACACCATATATTTT. Full variable domain (missing parts from reference TRBV7-6 and TRBJ1-3): GAGVSQSPRYKVTKRGQDVALRCDPISGHVSLYWYRQALGQGPEFLTYFNYEAQQDKSGLPNDRFSAERPEGSISTLTIQRTEQRDSAMYRCASSLGVQWGGNTIYFGEGSWLTVV.

The chain couples TRBV7-2 to TRBJ2-7; no clear D gene. Trimming took off 2 bases at V and 2 bases at J, with 7 bases between the two ends. Germline V lookup: CDR1 SGHTA, CDR2 FQGNSA. This CDR3 is built from 13 residues. CDR3 protein: CASSLRSAYEQYF. CDR3 nucleotides: TGTGCCAGCAGCTTAAGGTCAGCCTACGAGCAGTACTTC.

The V and J genes are TRBV27 and TRBJ2-3; D is ambiguous. Deletions cut 5 bases from V and 2 bases from J, with 20 bases between. CDR3 length equals 17 residues. CDR1 is MNHEY and CDR2 is SMNVEV in the germline V gene (reference sequence). CDR3 in DNA: TGTGCCAGCAGTAAAGAACCGGGCCCATTTATCACAGATACGCAGTATTTT. Protein sequence: CASSKEPGPFITDTQYF.

This clone has more than one count but fewer than ten. The sample holds other DNA sequences that translate to the same CDR3. V and J are TRBV29-1 and TRBJ2-5; TRBD1 aligns across 8 bases. In germline, CDR1 is SQVTM, CDR2 ANQGSEA. The CDR3 is 13 amino acids. The ends lost 5 bases at V and 0 bases at J; junction bases unmatched: 2. The CDR3 DNA is TGCAGCGTTCCAGGGGGCCACCAAGAGACCCAGTACTTC. Amino acids: CSVPGGHQETQYF.

The gene calls are TRBV4-1 and TRBJ1-5; 8 bases align to TRBD1. CDR3 size: 16 residues. Germline CDR1 reads MGHRA; CDR2 reads YSYEKL. J gave up 3 bases and V 3 bases, and 7 bases lay outside the gene matches. DNA of the CDR3: TGCGCCAGCAGCCAGACAGGGGCCCCTTCCAATCAGCCCCAGCATTTT. Encoded protein: CASSQTGAPSNQPQHF.

The V and J genes are TRBV28 and TRBJ2-2, with D perhaps assigned TRBD1 or TRBD2 (6 bases each). This CDR3 spans 18 amino acids. V was cut by 5 bases and J by 5 bases, with 24 bases left in between. Germline loops: CDR1 MDHEN, CDR2 SYDVKM. The CDR3 loop is CASSPISFRGLRTGELFF. As DNA, the CDR3 is TGTGCCAGCAGTCCCATCTCCTTTCGGGGGCTCCGTACCGGGGAGCTGTTTTTT. Supplemented by reference TRBV28 and TRBJ2-2, the full variable domain reads DVKVTQSSRYLVKRTGEKVFLECVQDMDHENMFWYRQDPGLGLRLIYFSYDVKMKEKGDIPEGYSVSREKKERFSLILESASTNQTSMYLCASSPISFRGLRTGELFFGEGSRLTVL.